One sample yielded the 30 T cell receptor beta chains listed below, sequenced in a study of technical replicates of blood from several donors. Clones were read by immunoSEQ multiplex PCR, and TCRdb kept only the in-frame ones, dropping some. The sample has around 80,000 clones; about 98% are singletons. The sample taken for sequencing was T cells isolated from PBMCs. The source of these receptors is a human donor in good health.

The rearrangement uses TRBV6-1 and TRBJ2-7, with D possibly TRBD2 on 6 matching bases. Per germline, CDR1 MNHNS and CDR2 SASEGT. V was clipped by 7 bases and J by 5 bases, with 15 bases between them. The CDR3 contains 13 residues. The CDR3, as DNA: TGTGCCAGCACCCGAGCGGGTATACACGAGCAGTACTTC. Its protein is CASTRAGIHEQYF.

The chain is built from TRBV6-6 and TRBJ2-7, with D possibly TRBD1 on 5 matching bases. The CDR3 covers 12 residues. The germline CDR1 and CDR2 sequences are MNHNY and SVGAGI (reference sequence). V was pared by 8 bases and J by 5 bases, with 13 bases between. The CDR3 spells CASRVKGDEQYF. In DNA form, the CDR3 reads TGTGCCAGCCGGGTAAAAGGGGACGAGCAGTACTTC.

This chain uses TRBV27 with TRBJ2-1; unclear D gene. This CDR3 has 16 amino acids. V shed 1 base and J shed 2 bases, with 12 bases lying between them. Germline loops: CDR1 MNHEY, CDR2 SMNVEV (reference sequence). The CDR3: CASSLLVLKTYNEQFF. The CDR3, as DNA: TGTGCCAGCAGTTTATTAGTTCTGAAAACCTACAATGAGCAGTTCTTC.

The chain uses TRBV7-9 and TRBJ2-7, with 8 bases that match TRBD2. V lost 4 bases, J lost 3 bases, and 2 bases stayed unmatched. In germline, CDR1 is SEHNR, CDR2 FQNEAQ (reference sequence). This CDR3 comprises 13 residues. The CDR3 DNA reads TGTGCCAGCAGCTCCGGGACTAGCTACGAGCAGTACTTC. This codes for CASSSGTSYEQYF.

The chain carries TRBV28 and TRBJ1-1, with TRBD1 matching 7 bases. The CDR3 totals 18 residues. With 7 bases clipped from V and 2 bases from J, the junction kept 19 bases outside the gene matches. Looked up from germline, CDR1 is MDHEN and CDR2 is SYDVKM. In DNA form, the CDR3 reads TGTGCCAGCACGGGGACAGCCGACCCAAATACCCTAAACACTGAAGCTTTCTTT. Protein sequence: CASTGTADPNTLNTEAFF. Looking up the rest from reference TRBV28 and TRBJ1-1 gives the full variable domain: DVKVTQSSRYLVKRTGEKVFLECVQDMDHENMFWYRQDPGLGLRLIYFSYDVKMKEKGDIPEGYSVSREKKERFSLILESASTNQTSMYLCASTGTADPNTLNTEAFFGQGTRLTVV.

This clone showed up just once. The chain uses TRBV29-1 and TRBJ1-1, with 10 bases matching TRBD1. This CDR3 contains 14 residues. Germline-derived CDR1 and CDR2 are SQVTM and ANQGSEA. J lost 7 bases, V lost 6 bases, and 11 bases had no gene match. CDR3 DNA sequence: TGCAGCGTCGCCCCTCGGACAGGGGGGATTGAAGCTTTCTTT. Protein: CSVAPRTGGIEAFF.

The chain uses TRBV29-1 and TRBJ1-2; TRBD1 matches 8 bases. CDR3 length equals 16 residues. The V gene end was trimmed by 0 bases and the J gene end by 3 bases; junction bases not matched to a gene: 9. Germline V gives CDR1 SQVTM, CDR2 ANQGSEA. DNA for the CDR3: TGCAGCGTTGAAGACTATGGACAGGGTGGATACTATGGCTACACCTTC. Protein product: CSVEDYGQGGYYGYTF.

This chain links TRBV14 with TRBJ2-1; 10 nucleotides align to TRBD2. The junction had 10 bases not matched to a gene; V was cut back by 4 bases and J by 7 bases. Looked up from germline, CDR1 is SGHDN and CDR2 is FVKESK. This CDR3 comprises 16 residues. For the CDR3, the DNA is TGTGCCAGCAGCCCCTTAGCGGGAGGCGCGGCAAATGAGCAGTTCTTC. This sequence encodes CASSPLAGGAANEQFF.

The V and J genes are TRBV5-5 and TRBJ1-2; a weak D match, TRBD1 (5 bases). The CDR3 is made up of 15 amino acids. V lost 4 bases and J lost 2, with 15 bases in between. Germline loops: CDR1 SGHKS, CDR2 YYEKEE (reference sequence). DNA of the CDR3: TGTGCCAGCAGCCCATCCCCAGGGCGGAACTATGGCTACACCTTC. Its protein is CASSPSPGRNYGYTF.

V usage is TRBV5-1 and J usage is TRBJ2-7; D not certain. The V gene's germline CDR1 is SGHRS and CDR2 YFSETQ. The CDR3 totals 17 residues. The V end lost 5 bases, the J end lost 2 bases, and 23 bases lay between the germline ends. CDR3 sequence: CASRTLFASPPTYEQYF. CDR3 DNA sequence: TGCGCCAGCAGGACACTCTTTGCAAGCCCACCTACCTACGAGCAGTACTTC.

J is TRBJ1-5 and V is TRBV19; D is unresolved. V was trimmed by 7 bases and J by 3 bases, leaving 16 bases between them. This CDR3 comprises 15 residues. From germline, CDR1 is LNHDA and CDR2 SQIVND (reference sequence). CDR3: CASKPRGGVNQPQHF. CDR3 sequence (DNA): TGTGCCAGTAAACCACGAGGAGGAGTCAATCAGCCCCAGCATTTT.

The chain uses TRBV4-1 and TRBJ2-7; D perhaps matches TRBD1 (5 bases). The CDR3 contains 16 residues. The germline CDR1 and CDR2 sequences are MGHRA and YSYEKL. Between the trimmed V and J ends, which lost 2 bases and 0 bases, there was a span of 14 bases. Here the CDR3 reads CASSQYQGIGSYEQYF. Here the CDR3 DNA reads TGCGCCAGCAGCCAATACCAGGGAATAGGCTCCTACGAGCAGTACTTC.

The chain employs TRBV6-5 and TRBJ2-7; 11 positions agree with TRBD2. This CDR3 region has 14 residues. Trimming removed 2 bases from V and 5 bases from J; junction bases left unmatched: 2. Germline loops: CDR1 MNHEY, CDR2 SVGAGI. The CDR3 DNA follows: TGTGCCAGCAGTTACCGACTAGCGGGACACGAGCAGTACTTC. This sequence encodes CASSYRLAGHEQYF.

The chain is built from TRBV15 and TRBJ1-5; 10 nucleotides align to TRBD1. V was clipped by 8 bases and J by 2 bases; unmatched bases: 12. This CDR3 has 17 amino acids. Looked up from germline, CDR1 is LNHNV and CDR2 is YYDKDF (reference sequence). Here the CDR3 reads CATDPGQGIAGNQPQHF. The CDR3 bases are TGTGCCACCGATCCGGGACAGGGGATTGCGGGCAATCAGCCCCAGCATTTT.

Here the CDR3 reads CASSQGWTGGNSPLHF. The CDR3 bases are TGCGCCAGCAGCCAAGGATGGACAGGGGGTAATTCACCCCTCCACTTT. The gene calls are TRBV4-1 and TRBJ1-6, with 10 bases identical to TRBD1. Germline assignment: CDR1 MGHRA and CDR2 YSYEKL. Trimming took 1 base from V and 6 from J; bases not matched to a gene: 3. This CDR3 is 16 amino acids long.

The CDR3 DNA reads as TGTGCCACCTCTCCCGCCGACAGCGCCTATCAGCCCCAGCATTTT. Protein product: CATSPADSAYQPQHF. The chain links TRBV19 to TRBJ1-5, with a possible D match to TRBD1 (5 bases). Per germline, CDR1 LNHDA and CDR2 SQIVND (reference sequence). The CDR3 extends over 15 amino acids. Deletions cut 10 bases from V and 5 bases from J, with 21 bases between.

The rearrangement uses TRBV5-1 and TRBJ2-2; D perhaps matches TRBD1 (5 bases). V was trimmed by 0 bases and J by 7 bases, leaving 13 bases between them. The germline CDR1 and CDR2 sequences are SGHRS and YFSETQ. This CDR3 is 15 amino acids long. CDR3 protein: CASSLETALGGELFF. For the CDR3, the DNA is TGCGCCAGCAGCTTGGAGACAGCCCTGGGCGGGGAGCTGTTTTTT.

This rearrangement joins TRBV11-2 to TRBJ2-3, with D possibly being TRBD2 (7 bases). CDR1 is SGHAT and CDR2 is FQNNGV in the germline V gene. This CDR3 spans 16 amino acids. Trimming removed 0 bases from V and 3 bases from J, with 13 bases in between. CDR3 nucleotides: TGTGCCAGCAGCTTAGAGACTAGCAGGGGAACAGATACGCAGTATTTT. Translation gives CASSLETSRGTDTQYF.

This chain joins TRBV18 and TRBJ1-2; 7 bases agree with TRBD1. Unmatched junction bases numbered 7, after V lost 5 bases and J lost 1 base. Germline lookup yields CDR1 KGHSH and CDR2 LQKENI. The CDR3 length is 15 residues. The CDR3 region has the DNA TGTGCCAGCTCAGGGACAGCGACCAATAACTATGGCTACACCTTC. This codes for CASSGTATNNYGYTF.

V usage is TRBV5-1 and J usage is TRBJ2-1, with a possible D match to TRBD2 (6 bases). Trimming pared 2 bases from V and 2 bases from J, leaving 14 bases between. From germline, CDR1 is SGHRS and CDR2 YFSETQ. This CDR3 region has 16 residues. CDR3 DNA sequence: TGCGCCAGCAGCTTAAGGGCGGGACGAGCCTACAATGAGCAGTTCTTC. Translation gives CASSLRAGRAYNEQFF.

This chain links TRBV5-1 with TRBJ2-7; D gene unclear. V was pared by 4 bases and J by 2 bases, with 16 bases between. The CDR3 is made up of 15 amino acids. Germline V gene data show CDR1 as SGHRS and CDR2 as YFSETQ. CDR3 loop: CASSSPEVTTYEQYF. The DNA for the CDR3 is TGCGCCAGCAGCAGTCCCGAGGTGACCACCTACGAGCAGTACTTC.

The chain is built from TRBV7-9 and TRBJ2-3, with 13 bases that match TRBD2. Germline lookup yields CDR1 SEHNR and CDR2 FQNEAQ (reference sequence). The ends lost 2 bases at V and 5 bases at J; junction bases unmatched: 7. This CDR3 is 17 amino acids long. The CDR3 DNA follows: TGTGCCAGCAGCTTAAAGACTAGCGGGGGGCGTGAAGATACGCAGTATTTT. This translates into CASSLKTSGGREDTQYF.

The genes are TRBV6-1 and TRBJ1-5; no definite D call. Between the trimmed V and J ends, which lost 10 bases and 0 bases, there was a span of 4 bases. The germline V gene encodes CDR1 MNHNS and CDR2 SASEGT. The CDR3 runs 11 residues. The CDR3 DNA reads as TGTGCCACAGGTAGCAATCAGCCCCAGCATTTT. Its translation is CATGSNQPQHF.

V usage is TRBV7-9 and J usage is TRBJ2-7; the match to TRBD2 covers 8 bases. The trim removed 4 bases at V and 2 bases at J, leaving 7 bases unmatched. Germline values: CDR1 SEHNR, CDR2 FQNEAQ (reference sequence). CDR3 length equals 15 residues. CDR3 sequence (DNA): TGTGCCAGCAGCTCACTAGCGGAGGGAACCTACGAGCAGTACTTC. Translating gives CASSSLAEGTYEQYF.

This rearrangement joins TRBV5-4 to TRBJ1-1, with TRBD1 as a possible D gene (5 bases). Germline values: CDR1 SGHNT, CDR2 YYREEE (reference sequence). This CDR3 comprises 11 residues. This CDR3 is CEAGKFPEAFF. DNA for the CDR3: TGTGAGGCAGGGAAGTTCCCTGAAGCTTTCTTT.

V usage is TRBV15 and J usage is TRBJ2-2; TRBD1 might be the D (5 bases). With 0 bases removed from V and 6 bases from J, the gap between germline ends came to 20 bases. Germline assignment: CDR1 LNHNV and CDR2 YYDKDF (reference sequence). CDR3 length: 18 residues. The CDR3 sequence: CATSRDMYPLKGSGELFF. The CDR3 DNA reads as TGTGCCACCAGCAGAGATATGTACCCATTGAAGGGGTCCGGGGAGCTGTTTTTT.

The V gene is TRBV14, the J gene TRBJ2-1; TRBD2 might be the D (5 bases). Germline values: CDR1 SGHDN, CDR2 FVKESK. Between the trimmed V and J ends, which lost 0 bases and 5 bases, there was a span of 8 bases. The CDR3 has 14 residues. CDR3 protein: CASSQEPGNNEQFF. The CDR3 DNA reads TGTGCCAGCAGCCAAGAACCGGGGAACAATGAGCAGTTCTTC. The whole variable domain, remainder taken from reference TRBV14 and TRBJ2-1, is EAGVTQFPSHSVIEKGQTVTLRCDPISGHDNLYWYRRVMGKEIKFLLHFVKESKQDESGMPNNRFLAERTGGTYSTLKVQPAELEDSGVYFCASSQEPGNNEQFFGPGTRLTVL.

The V call is TRBV5-4, the J call TRBJ1-4; no clear D gene. Trimming removed 4 bases at V and 4 bases at J, with 14 bases between. The CDR3 spans 15 residues. Germline V gene data show CDR1 as SGHNT and CDR2 as YYREEE (reference sequence). The CDR3 is CASSPGGSNNEKLFF. The CDR3 nucleotides are TGTGCCAGCAGCCCTGGAGGGAGTAATAATGAAAAACTGTTTTTT.

The rearrangement joins TRBV7-3 to TRBJ2-3; no clear D gene. V lost 5 bases and J 2 bases, leaving 11 bases between the germline ends. Germline lookup yields CDR1 SGHTA and CDR2 FQGTGA. The CDR3 extends over 14 amino acids. CDR3 amino acids: CASSLERFTDTQYF. The CDR3 DNA is TGTGCCAGCAGCCTGGAGAGGTTCACAGATACGCAGTATTTT.

This chain links TRBV28 with TRBJ2-7, with D unresolved. The CDR3 is 10 amino acids. Trimming took 11 bases from V and 0 from J, leaving 5 bases between them. Germline values: CDR1 MDHEN, CDR2 SYDVKM. The CDR3 spells CAEPSYEQYF. The CDR3 DNA reads as TGTGCCGAGCCCTCCTACGAGCAGTACTTC. Complete variable domain (other parts from reference TRBV28 and TRBJ2-7): DVKVTQSSRYLVKRTGEKVFLECVQDMDHENMFWYRQDPGLGLRLIYFSYDVKMKEKGDIPEGYSVSREKKERFSLILESASTNQTSMYLCAEPSYEQYFGPGTRLTVT.